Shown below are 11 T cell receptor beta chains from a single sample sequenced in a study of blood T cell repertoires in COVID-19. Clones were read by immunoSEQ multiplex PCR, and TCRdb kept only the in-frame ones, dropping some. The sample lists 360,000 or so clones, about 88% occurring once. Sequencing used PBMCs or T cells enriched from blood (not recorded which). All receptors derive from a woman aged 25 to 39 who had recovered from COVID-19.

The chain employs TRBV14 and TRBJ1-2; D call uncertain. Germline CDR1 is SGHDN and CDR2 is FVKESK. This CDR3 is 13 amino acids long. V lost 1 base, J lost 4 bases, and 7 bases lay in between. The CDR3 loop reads CASSQVGVYGYTF. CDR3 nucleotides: TGTGCCAGCAGCCAAGTCGGAGTCTATGGCTACACCTTC.

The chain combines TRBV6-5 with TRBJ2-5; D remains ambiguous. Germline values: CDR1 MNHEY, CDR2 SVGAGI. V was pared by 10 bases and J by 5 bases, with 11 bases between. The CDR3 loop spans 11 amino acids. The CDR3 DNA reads TGTGCCACGCTGTTTGCGGAGACCCAGTACTTC. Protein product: CATLFAETQYF.

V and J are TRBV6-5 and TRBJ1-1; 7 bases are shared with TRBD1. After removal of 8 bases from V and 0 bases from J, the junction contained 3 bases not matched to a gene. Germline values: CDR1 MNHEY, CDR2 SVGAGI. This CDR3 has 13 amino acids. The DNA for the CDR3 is TGTGCCAGCGCGGGACAGATGAACACTGAAGCTTTCTTT. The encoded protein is CASAGQMNTEAFF.

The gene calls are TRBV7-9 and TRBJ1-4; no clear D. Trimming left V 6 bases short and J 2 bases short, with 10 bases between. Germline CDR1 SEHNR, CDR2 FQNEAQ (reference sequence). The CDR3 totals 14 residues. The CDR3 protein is CASSSLQTNEKLFF. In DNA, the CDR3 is TGTGCCAGCAGTTCCTTGCAGACTAATGAAAAACTGTTTTTT.

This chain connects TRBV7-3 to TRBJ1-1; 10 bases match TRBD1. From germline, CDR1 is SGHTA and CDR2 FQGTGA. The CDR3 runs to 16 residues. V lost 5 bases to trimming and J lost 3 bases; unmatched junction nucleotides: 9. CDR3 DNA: TGTGCCAGCAGCCCCCGGACAGGGGGTATTGACACTGAAGCTTTCTTT. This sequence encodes CASSPRTGGIDTEAFF. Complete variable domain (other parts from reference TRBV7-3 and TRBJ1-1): GAGVSQTPSNKVTEKGKYVELRCDPISGHTALYWYRQSLGQGPEFLIYFQGTGAADDSGLPNDRFFAVRPEGSVSTLKIQRTERGDSAVYLCASSPRTGGIDTEAFFGQGTRLTVV.

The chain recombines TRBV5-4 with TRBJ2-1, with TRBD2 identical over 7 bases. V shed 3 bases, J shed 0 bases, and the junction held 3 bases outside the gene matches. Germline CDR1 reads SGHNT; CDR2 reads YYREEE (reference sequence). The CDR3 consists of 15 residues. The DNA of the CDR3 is TGTGCCAGCAGCTCCACTAGCGTCTCCTACAATGAGCAGTTCTTC. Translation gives CASSSTSVSYNEQFF.

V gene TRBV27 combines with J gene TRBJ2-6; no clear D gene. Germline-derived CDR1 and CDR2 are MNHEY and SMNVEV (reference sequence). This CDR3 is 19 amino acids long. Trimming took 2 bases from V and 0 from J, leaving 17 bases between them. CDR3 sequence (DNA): TGTGCCAGCAGTTTAAGAACAGAACCCCTCAGCTCTGGGGCCAACGTCCTGACTTTC. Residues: CASSLRTEPLSSGANVLTF. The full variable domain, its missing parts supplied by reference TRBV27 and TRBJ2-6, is EAQVTQNPRYLITVTGKKLTVTCSQNMNHEYMSWYRQDPGLGLRQIYYSMNVEVTDKGDVPEGYKVSRKEKRNFPLILESPSPNQTSLYFCASSLRTEPLSSGANVLTFGAGSRLTVL.

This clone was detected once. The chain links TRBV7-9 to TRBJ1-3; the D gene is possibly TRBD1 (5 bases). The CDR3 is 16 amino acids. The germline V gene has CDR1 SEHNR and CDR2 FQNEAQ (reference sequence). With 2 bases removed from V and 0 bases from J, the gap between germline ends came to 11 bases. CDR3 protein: CASSLSLGLSGNTIYF. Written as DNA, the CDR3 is TGTGCCAGCAGCTTATCCCTGGGGCTCTCTGGAAACACCATATATTTT.

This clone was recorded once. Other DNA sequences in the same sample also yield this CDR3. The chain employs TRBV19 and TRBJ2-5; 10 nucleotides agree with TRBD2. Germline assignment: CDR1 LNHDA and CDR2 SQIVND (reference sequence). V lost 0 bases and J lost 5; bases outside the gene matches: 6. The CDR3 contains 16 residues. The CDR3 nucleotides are TGTGCCAGTAGTATAGATCAGCGGGGGGGCCGCGAGACCCAGTACTTC. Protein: CASSIDQRGGRETQYF. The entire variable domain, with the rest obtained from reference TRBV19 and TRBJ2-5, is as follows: DGGITQSPKYLFRKEGQNVTLSCEQNLNHDAMYWYRQDPGQGLRLIYYSQIVNDFQKGDIAEGYSVSREKKESFPLTVTSAQKNPTAFYLCASSIDQRGGRETQYFGPGTRLLVL.

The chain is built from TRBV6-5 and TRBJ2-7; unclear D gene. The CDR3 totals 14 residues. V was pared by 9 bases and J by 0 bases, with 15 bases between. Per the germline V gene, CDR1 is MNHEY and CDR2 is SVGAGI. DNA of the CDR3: TGTGCCAGTGGTATAAGACGGAGCTCCTACGAGCAGTACTTC. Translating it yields CASGIRRSSYEQYF.

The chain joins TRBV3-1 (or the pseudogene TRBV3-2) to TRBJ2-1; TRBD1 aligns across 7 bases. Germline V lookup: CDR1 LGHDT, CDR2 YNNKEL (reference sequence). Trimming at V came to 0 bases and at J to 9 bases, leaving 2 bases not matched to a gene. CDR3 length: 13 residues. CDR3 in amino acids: CASSQDYRGEQFF. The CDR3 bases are TGTGCCAGCAGCCAAGATTACAGGGGTGAGCAGTTCTTC.